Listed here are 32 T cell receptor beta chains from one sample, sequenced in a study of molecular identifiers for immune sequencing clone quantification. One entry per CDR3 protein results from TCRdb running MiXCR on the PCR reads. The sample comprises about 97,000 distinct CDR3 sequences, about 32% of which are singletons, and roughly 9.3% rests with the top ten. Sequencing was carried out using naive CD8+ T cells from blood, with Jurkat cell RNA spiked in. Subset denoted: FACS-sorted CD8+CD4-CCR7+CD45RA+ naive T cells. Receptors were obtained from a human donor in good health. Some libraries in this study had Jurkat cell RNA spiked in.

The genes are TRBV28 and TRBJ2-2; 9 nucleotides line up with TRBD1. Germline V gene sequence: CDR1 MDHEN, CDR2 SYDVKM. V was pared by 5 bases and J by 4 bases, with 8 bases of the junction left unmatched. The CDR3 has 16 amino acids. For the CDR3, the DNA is TGTGCCAGCAGTACCCGGGACAGGGCCATCACCGGGGAGCTGTTTTTT. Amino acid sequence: CASSTRDRAITGELFF. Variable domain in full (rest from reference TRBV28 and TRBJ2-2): DVKVTQSSRYLVKRTGEKVFLECVQDMDHENMFWYRQDPGLGLRLIYFSYDVKMKEKGDIPEGYSVSREKKERFSLILESASTNQTSMYLCASSTRDRAITGELFFGEGSRLTVL.

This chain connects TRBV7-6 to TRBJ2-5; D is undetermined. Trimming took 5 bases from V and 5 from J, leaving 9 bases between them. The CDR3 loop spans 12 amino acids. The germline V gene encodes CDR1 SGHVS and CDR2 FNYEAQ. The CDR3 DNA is TGTGCCAGCAGCCTTCTGGAGGAGACCCAGTACTTC. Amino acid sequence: CASSLLEETQYF.

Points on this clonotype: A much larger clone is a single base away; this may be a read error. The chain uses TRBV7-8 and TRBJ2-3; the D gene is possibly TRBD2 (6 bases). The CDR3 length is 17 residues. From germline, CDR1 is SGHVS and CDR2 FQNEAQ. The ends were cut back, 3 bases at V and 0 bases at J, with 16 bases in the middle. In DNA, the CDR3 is TGTGCCAGCAGCTTCCTTCGCGGGGCGACTAGCACAGATACGCAGTATTTT. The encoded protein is CASSFLRGATSTDTQYF.

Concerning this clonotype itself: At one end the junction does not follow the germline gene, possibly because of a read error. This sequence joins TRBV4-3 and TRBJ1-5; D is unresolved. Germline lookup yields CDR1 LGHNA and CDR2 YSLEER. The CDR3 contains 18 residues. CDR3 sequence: CASRQESAKDFSNQPQHF. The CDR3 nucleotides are TGCGCCAGCCGCCAAGAGTCGGCCAAGGATTTTAGCAATCAGCCCCAGCATTTT.

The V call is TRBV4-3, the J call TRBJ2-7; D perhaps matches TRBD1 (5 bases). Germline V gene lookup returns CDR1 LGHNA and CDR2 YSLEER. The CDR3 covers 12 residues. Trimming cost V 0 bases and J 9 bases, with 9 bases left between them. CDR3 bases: TGCGCCAGCAGCCAAGATCACAGGAGGCAGTACTTC. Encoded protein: CASSQDHRRQYF.

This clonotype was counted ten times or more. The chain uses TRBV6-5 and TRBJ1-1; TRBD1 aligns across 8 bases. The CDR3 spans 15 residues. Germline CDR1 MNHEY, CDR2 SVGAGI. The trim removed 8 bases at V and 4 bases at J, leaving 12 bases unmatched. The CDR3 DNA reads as TGTGCCAGCGGAGTGACAGGGGAGGGGAGCACTGAAGCTTTCTTT. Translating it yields CASGVTGEGSTEAFF.

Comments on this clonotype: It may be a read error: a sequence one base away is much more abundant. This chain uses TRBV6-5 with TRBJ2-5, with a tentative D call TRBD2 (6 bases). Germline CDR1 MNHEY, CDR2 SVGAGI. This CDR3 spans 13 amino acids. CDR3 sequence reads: CASSYFGREAQYF. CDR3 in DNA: TGTGCCAGCAGTTACTTCGGGAGAGAGGCCCAGTACTTC.

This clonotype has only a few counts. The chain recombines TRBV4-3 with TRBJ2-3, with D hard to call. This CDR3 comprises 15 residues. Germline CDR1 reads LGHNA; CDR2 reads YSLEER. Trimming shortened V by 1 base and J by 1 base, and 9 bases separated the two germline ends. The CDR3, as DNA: TGCGCCAGCAGCCAAGTTCCAGCGCGCACAGATACGCAGTATTTT. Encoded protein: CASSQVPARTDTQYF.

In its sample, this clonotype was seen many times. Here the CDR3 DNA reads TGTGCCAGCAGCTTAGTAGAGACTTTGACAGATACGCAGTATTTT. This encodes CASSLVETLTDTQYF. The chain joins TRBV7-6 to TRBJ2-3; the D is unclear. Germline V CDR1 and CDR2: SGHVS, FNYEAQ. V shed 1 base and J shed 3 bases, with 11 bases lying between them. This CDR3 spans 15 amino acids.

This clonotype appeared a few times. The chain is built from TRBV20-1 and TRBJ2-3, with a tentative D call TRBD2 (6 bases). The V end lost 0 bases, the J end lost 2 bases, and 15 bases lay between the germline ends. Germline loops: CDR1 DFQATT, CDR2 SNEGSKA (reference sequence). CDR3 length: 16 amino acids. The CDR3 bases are TGCAGTGCTAGAGACCCACGGCGGGGAGACACAGATACGCAGTATTTT. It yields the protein CSARDPRRGDTDTQYF.

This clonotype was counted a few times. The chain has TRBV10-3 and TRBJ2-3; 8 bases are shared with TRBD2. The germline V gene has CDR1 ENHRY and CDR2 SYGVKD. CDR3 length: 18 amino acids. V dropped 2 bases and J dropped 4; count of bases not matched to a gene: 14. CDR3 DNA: TGTGCCATCAGTGAGCGCCAGGCGGGAGGCGCCAGGGCAGATACGCAGTATTTT. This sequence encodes CAISERQAGGARADTQYF.

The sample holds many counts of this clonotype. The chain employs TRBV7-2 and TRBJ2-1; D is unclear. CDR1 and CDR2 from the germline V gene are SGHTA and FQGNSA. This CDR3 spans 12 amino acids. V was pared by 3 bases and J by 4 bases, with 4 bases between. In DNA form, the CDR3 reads TGTGCCAGCAGCTTTAGTTACAATGAGCAGTTCTTC. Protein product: CASSFSYNEQFF.

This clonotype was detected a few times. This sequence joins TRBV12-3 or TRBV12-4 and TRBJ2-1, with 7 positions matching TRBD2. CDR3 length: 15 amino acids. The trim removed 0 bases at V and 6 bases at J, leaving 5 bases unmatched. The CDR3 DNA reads TGTGCCAGCAGTTTAGCGGTCCCTAGCGGCAATGAGCAGTTCTTC. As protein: CASSLAVPSGNEQFF.

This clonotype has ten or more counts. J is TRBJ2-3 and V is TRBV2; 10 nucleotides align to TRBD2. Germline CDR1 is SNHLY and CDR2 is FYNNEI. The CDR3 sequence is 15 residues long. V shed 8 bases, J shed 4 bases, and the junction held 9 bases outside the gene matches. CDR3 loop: CASYQLAGASDTQYF. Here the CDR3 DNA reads TGTGCCAGCTACCAGCTAGCGGGAGCGTCAGATACGCAGTATTTT. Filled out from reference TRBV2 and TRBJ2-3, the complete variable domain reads EPEVTQTPSHQVTQMGQEVILRCVPISNHLYFYWYRQILGQKVEFLVSFYNNEISEKSEIFDDQFSVERPDGSNFTLKIRSTKLEDSAMYFCASYQLAGASDTQYFGPGTRLTVL.

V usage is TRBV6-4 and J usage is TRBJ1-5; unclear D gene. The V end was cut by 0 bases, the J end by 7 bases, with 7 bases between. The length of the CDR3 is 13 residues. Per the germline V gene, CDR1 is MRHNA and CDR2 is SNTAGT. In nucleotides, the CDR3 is TGTGCCAGCAGTGACTCGCCGACGCAGCCCCAGCATTTT. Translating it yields CASSDSPTQPQHF.

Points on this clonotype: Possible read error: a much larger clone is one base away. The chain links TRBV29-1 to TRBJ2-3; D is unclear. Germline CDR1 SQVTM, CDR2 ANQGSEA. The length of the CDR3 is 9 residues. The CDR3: CSVEPRQNF. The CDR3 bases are TGCAGCGTTGAGCCCAGGCAGAATTTT.

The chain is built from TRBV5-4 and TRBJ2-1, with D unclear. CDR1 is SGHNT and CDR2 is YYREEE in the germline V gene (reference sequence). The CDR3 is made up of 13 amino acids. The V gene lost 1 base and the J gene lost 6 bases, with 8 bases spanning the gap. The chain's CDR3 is CASSLSGSNEQFF. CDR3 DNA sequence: TGTGCCAGCAGCTTGAGTGGGTCCAATGAGCAGTTCTTC. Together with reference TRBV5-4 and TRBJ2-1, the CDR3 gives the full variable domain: ETGVTQSPTHLIKTRGQQVTLRCSSQSGHNTVSWYQQALGQGPQFIFQYYREEENGRGNFPPRFSGLQFPNYSSELNVNALELDDSALYLCASSLSGSNEQFFGPGTRLTVL.

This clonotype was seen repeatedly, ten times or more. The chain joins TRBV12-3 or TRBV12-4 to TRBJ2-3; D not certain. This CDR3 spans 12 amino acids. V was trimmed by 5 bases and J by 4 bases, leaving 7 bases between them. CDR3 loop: CASSPSADTQYF. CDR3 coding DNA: TGTGCCAGCAGTCCCAGTGCAGATACGCAGTATTTT.

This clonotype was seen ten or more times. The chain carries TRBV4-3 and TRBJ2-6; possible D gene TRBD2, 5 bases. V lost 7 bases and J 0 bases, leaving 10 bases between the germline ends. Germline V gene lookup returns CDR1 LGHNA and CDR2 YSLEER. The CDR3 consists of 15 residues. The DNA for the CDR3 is TGCGCCAGCATGGCGGGCACCTCTGGGGCCAACGTCCTGACTTTC. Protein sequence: CASMAGTSGANVLTF.

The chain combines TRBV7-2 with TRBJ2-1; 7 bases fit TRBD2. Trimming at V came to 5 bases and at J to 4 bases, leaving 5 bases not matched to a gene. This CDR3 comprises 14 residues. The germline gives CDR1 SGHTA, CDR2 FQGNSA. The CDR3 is CASSTPAGYNEQFF. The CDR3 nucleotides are TGTGCCAGCAGCACCCCAGCGGGGTACAATGAGCAGTTCTTC.

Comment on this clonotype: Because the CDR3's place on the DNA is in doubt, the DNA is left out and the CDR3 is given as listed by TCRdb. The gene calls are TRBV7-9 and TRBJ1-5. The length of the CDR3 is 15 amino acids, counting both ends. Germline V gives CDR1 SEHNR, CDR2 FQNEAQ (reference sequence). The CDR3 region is CASSPVGGGNQPQQF.

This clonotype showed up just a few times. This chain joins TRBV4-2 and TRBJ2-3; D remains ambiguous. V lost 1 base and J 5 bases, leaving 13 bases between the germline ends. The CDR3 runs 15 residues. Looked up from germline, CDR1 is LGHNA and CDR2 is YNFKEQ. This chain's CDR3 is CASSQGPTSLDTQYF. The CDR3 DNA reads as TGTGCCAGCAGCCAAGGCCCCACCTCTCTAGATACGCAGTATTTT.

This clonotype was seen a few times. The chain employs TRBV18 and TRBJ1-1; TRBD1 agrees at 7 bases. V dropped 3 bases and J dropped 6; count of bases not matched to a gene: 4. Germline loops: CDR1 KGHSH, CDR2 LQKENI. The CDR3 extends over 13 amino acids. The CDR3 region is CASSPGDSSEAFF. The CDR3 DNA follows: TGTGCCAGCTCACCGGGGGACAGTTCTGAAGCTTTCTTT.

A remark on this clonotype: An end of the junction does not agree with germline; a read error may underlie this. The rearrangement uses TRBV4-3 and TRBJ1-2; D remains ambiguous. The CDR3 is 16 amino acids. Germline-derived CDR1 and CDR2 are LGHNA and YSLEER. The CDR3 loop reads CAGSQDTAAYYYGYPF. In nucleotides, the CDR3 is TGCGCCGGCAGCCAAGATACTGCCGCCTATTACTATGGCTACCCCTTC.

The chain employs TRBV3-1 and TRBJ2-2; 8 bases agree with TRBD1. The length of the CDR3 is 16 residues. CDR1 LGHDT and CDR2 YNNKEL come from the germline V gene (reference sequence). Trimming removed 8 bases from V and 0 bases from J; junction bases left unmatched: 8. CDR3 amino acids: CASARDRRPNTGELFF. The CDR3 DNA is TGTGCCAGCGCCCGGGACAGGAGACCGAACACCGGGGAGCTGTTTTTT.

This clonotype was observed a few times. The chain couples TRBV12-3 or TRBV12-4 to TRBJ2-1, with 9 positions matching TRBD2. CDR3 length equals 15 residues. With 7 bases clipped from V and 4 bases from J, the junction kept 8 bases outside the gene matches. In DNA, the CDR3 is TGTGCCAGCAAAGCGCTAGCGGGACCATACAATGAGCAGTTCTTC. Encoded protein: CASKALAGPYNEQFF.

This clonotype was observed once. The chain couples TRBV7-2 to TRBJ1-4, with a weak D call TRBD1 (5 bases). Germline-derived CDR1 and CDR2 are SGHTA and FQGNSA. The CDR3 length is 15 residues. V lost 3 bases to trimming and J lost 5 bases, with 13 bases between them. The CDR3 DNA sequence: TGTGCCAGCAGCTTGAGAGGGGCTGAGAATGAAAAACTGTTTTTT. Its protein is CASSLRGAENEKLFF.

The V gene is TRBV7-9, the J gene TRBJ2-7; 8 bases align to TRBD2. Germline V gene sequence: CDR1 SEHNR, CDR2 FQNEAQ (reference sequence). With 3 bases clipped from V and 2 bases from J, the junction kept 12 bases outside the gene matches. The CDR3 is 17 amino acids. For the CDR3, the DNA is TGTGCCAGCAGCTTTCCCACCCATAGCGGGAACCCCTACGAGCAGTACTTC. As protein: CASSFPTHSGNPYEQYF.

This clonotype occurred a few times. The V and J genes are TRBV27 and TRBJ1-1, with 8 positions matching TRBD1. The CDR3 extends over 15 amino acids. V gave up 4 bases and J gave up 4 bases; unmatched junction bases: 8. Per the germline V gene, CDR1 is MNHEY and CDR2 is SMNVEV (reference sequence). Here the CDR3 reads CASSSLQGVGTEAFF. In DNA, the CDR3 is TGTGCCAGCAGTTCTCTACAGGGGGTGGGCACTGAAGCTTTCTTT.

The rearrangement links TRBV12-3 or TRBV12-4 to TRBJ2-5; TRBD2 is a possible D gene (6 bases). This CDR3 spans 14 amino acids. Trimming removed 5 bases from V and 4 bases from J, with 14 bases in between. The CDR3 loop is CASSVRGLSETQYF. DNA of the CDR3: TGTGCCAGCAGTGTGCGGGGCCTTTCAGAGACCCAGTACTTC.

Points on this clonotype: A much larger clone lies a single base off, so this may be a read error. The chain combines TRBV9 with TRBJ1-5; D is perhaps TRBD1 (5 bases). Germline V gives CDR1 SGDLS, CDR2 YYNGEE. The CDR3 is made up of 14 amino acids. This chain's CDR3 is CACSPGPGNQPQHF. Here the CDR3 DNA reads TGTGCCTGCAGCCCGGGACCTGGCAATCAGCCCCAGCATTTT.

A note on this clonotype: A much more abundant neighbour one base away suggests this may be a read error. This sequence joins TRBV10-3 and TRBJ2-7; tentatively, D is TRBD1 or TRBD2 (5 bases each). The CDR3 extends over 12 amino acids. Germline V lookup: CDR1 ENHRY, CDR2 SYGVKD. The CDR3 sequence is CAIMGTGYEQHF. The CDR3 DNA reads TGTGCCATCATGGGGACCGGCTACGAGCAGCACTTC.